The 2 T cell receptor beta chains in this list originate from one sample, sequenced in a study of response to subunit inactivated influenza vaccine. TCRdb re-derived calls from the RT-PCR reads in MiXCR, one entry per CDR3 protein. The sample has fewer than 700,000 distinct CDR3 sequences; under 15% are singletons. Material: PBMCs from blood, obtained 40 to 50 days after vaccination. The source of these receptors is a man in his forties or fifties who received an inactivated influenza vaccine.

This CDR3 is CASSPRRVGSEQYF. CDR3 sequence (DNA): TGTGCCAGCAGCCCCCGTCGGGTGGGGTCCGAGCAGTACTTC. The chain has TRBV4-2 and TRBJ2-7, with no clear D. V was trimmed by 4 bases and J by 6 bases, leaving 16 bases between them. This CDR3 spans 14 amino acids. Per germline, CDR1 LGHNA and CDR2 YNFKEQ.

In its sample, this clonotype was seen many times. The CDR3 region has the DNA TGTGCCAGCGGCCACGGGGGACAGGCCTACTCTGGGGCCAACGTCCTGACTTTC. It encodes CASGHGGQAYSGANVLTF. The chain has TRBV5-5 and TRBJ2-6; 8 bases map to TRBD1. The ends lost 7 bases at V and 0 bases at J; junction bases unmatched: 12. Germline loops: CDR1 SGHKS, CDR2 YYEKEE (reference sequence). This CDR3 has 18 residues. The whole variable domain, remainder taken from reference TRBV5-5 and TRBJ2-6, is DAGVTQSPTHLIKTRGQQVTLRCSPISGHKSVSWYQQVLGQGPQFIFQYYEKEERGRGNFPDRFSARQFPNYSSELNVNALLLGDSALYLCASGHGGQAYSGANVLTFGAGSRLTVL.